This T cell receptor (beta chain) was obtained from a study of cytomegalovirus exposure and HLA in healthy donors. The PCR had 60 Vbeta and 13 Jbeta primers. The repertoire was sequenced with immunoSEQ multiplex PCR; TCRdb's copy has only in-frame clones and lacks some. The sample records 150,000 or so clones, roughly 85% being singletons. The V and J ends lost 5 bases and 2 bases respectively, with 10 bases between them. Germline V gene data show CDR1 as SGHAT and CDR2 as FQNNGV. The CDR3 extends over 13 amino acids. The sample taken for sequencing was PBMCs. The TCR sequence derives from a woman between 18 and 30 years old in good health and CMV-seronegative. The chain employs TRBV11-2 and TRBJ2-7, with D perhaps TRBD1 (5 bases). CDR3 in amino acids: CASSPYRTYEQYF. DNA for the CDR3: TGTGCCAGCAGCCCCTACAGGACCTACGAGCAGTACTTC.